This TCR beta chain was captured in a study of CD8 T cells in ankylosing spondylitis. Study-level points and caveats: Characteristic of ankylosing spondylitis blood, it appeared, was a TCR beta motif comprising fewer than 10 highly homologous variants.

The CDR3 extends over 15 amino acids. Trimming cost V 5 bases and J 2 bases; bases outside gene matches: 3. CDR1 and CDR2 (germline): ENHRY, SYGVKD. One entry per CDR3 protein results from TCRdb running MiXCR on the 5' RACE reads. The sample records under 550,000 distinct CDR3 sequences, roughly 26% being singletons. A remark on this clonotype: The antigen is undetermined.

Material: blood, either unsorted or a sorted T cell fraction (not recorded which). The chain is built from TRBV10-3 and TRBJ2-1, with 10 positions matching TRBD1. The clonotype comes from a male donor with ankylosing spondylitis. The CDR3 coding sequence is TGTGCCATCAGTTTTGGACAGGGGGCCTACAATGAGCAGTTCTTC. Protein product: CAISFGQGAYNEQFF.